This T cell receptor beta chain was captured in a study of patients and donors after allogeneic stem cell transplantation (dated by TCRdb to 2020 to 2022). From its cysteine to its phenylalanine, the CDR3 spans 15 amino acids. CDR3 DNA is the only sequence kept; it has 45 bases, read in frame from the first base. CDR1 and CDR2 (SEHNR, FQNEAQ) derive from the germline V gene (reference sequence). V sheds 1 base and J sheds 7 bases, leaving 17 bases between their ends. The sample holds many counts of this clonotype. There is no known antigen for this receptor. Base qualities were left out, and no much larger clone turns up one base away. Library creation used RT-PCR. Sequencing was carried out with a NextSeq 550. The public sequencing data were trimmed at Q25 with fastp and processed into clonotypes with MiXCR by TCRdb, which kept only in-frame beta chains. Rows with a matching CDR3 protein are joined into one entry that keeps the most common DNA and genes. For this sample there are tens of thousands of distinct CDR3 sequences; roughly 5.1% appear just once. 2% to 3% of the sample comes from the top ten.

This clonotype originated in a human donor who was either an allogeneic HSCT recipient or a stem cell or donor lymphocyte infusion donor (not recorded which). It is not recorded whose cells these are; they may come from a transplant donor. Specimen: blood, either unsorted or a sorted T cell fraction (not recorded which). The V gene is TRBV7-9 and the J gene is TRBJ2-7; the D segment might be TRBD1 or TRBD2, since each matches 5 bases. CDR3 sequence: CASSLGGRGDGEQYF. Here is the DNA: TGTGCCAGCAGCTTAGGAGGGCGTGGGGACGGGGAGCAGTACTTC. When the CDR3 is completed using the reference TRBV7-9 and TRBJ2-7 genes on either side, the full variable domain is DTGVSQNPRHKITKRGQNVTFRCDPISEHNRLYWYRQTLGQGPEFLTYFQNEAQLEKSRLLSDRFSAERPKGSFSTLEIQRTEQGDSAMYLCASSLGGRGDGEQYFGPGTRLTVT.